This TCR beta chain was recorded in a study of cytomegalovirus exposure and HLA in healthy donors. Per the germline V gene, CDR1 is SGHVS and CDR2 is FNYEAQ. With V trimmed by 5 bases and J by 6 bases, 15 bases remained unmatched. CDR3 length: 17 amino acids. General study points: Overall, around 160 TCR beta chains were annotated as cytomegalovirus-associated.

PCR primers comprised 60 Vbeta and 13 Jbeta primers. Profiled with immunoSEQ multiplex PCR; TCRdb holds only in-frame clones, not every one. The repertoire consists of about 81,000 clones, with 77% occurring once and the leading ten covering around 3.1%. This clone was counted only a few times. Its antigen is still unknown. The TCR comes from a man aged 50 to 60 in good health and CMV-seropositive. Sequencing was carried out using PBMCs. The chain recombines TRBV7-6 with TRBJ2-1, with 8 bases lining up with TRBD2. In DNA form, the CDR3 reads TGTGCCAGCAGCCCTCTACCCCAGCGGGAGCTGGGCAATGAGCAGTTCTTC. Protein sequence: CASSPLPQRELGNEQFF.